This TCR beta chain was sequenced during a study of spatial heterogeneity in lung cancer. Study details: Strong correlation was found between tumor-region TCR transcript counts and a T cell module score from matched bulk RNA-seq. Study conclusions and caveats: Mutation counts in tumors were tracked by counts of expanded intratumoral alpha and beta TCRs.

This clonotype was recorded at least ten times. Its antigen remains unidentified. Time point specified: sample taken at primary tumor resection. Researchers sequenced whole RNA taken from tumor, nontumor lung or frozen PBMC without sorting. TCRdb independently ran MiXCR on the 5' RACE reads; one entry per CDR3 protein. The sample lists some 5,000 distinct CDR3 sequences; around 7.7% were seen once. Germline V CDR1 and CDR2: DFQATT, SNEGSKA (reference sequence). Deletions cut 4 bases from V and 0 bases from J, with 9 bases between. The CDR3 is 13 amino acids. This rearrangement joins TRBV20-1 to TRBJ1-1, with a weak D call TRBD1 (5 bases). The receptor comes from a female donor with early-stage non-small cell lung cancer. Sequenced here: lung tumor tissue, sampled at surgery. DNA for the CDR3: TGCAGTGCTACAGGGCGCATGAACACTGAAGCTTTCTTT. Protein sequence: CSATGRMNTEAFF.